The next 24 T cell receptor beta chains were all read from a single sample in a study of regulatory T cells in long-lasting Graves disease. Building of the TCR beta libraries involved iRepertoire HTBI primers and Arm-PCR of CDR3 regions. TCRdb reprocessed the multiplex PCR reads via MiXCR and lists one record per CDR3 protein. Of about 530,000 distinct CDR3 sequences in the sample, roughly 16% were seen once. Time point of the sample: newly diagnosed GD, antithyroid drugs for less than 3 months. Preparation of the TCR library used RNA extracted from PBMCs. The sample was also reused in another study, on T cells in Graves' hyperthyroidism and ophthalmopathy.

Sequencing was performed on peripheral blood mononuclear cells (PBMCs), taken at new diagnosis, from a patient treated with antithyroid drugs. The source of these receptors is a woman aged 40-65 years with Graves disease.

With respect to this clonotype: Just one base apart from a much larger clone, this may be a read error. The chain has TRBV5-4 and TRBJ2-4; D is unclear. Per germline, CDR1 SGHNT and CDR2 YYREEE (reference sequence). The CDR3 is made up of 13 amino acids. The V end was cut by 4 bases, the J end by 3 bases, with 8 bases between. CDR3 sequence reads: CASSPSGKNIQYF. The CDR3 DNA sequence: TGTGCCAGCAGCCCATCGGGCAAAAACATTCAGTACTTC. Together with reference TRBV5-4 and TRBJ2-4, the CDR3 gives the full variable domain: ETGVTQSPTHLIKTRGQQVTLRCSSQSGHNTVSWYQQALGQGPQFIFQYYREEENGRGNFPPRFSGLQFPNYSSELNVNALELDDSALYLCASSPSGKNIQYFGAGTRLSVL.

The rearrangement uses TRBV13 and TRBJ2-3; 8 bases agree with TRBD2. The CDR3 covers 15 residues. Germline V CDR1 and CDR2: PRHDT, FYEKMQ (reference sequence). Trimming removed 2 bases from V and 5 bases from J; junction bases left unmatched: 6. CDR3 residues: CASSLRSGGGDTQYF. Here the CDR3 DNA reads TGTGCCAGCAGCTTAAGGAGCGGGGGAGGAGATACGCAGTATTTT.

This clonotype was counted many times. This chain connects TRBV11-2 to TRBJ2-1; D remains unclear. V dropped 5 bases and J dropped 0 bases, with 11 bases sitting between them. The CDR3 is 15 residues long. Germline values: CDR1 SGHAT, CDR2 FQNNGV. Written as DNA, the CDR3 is TGTGCCAGCAGCCCAGAGCTTGGCTCCTACAATGAGCAGTTCTTC. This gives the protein CASSPELGSYNEQFF. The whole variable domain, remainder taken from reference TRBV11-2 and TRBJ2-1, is EAGVAQSPRYKIIEKRQSVAFWCNPISGHATLYWYQQILGQGPKLLIQFQNNGVVDDSQLPKDRFSAERLKGVDSTLKIQPAKLEDSAVYLCASSPELGSYNEQFFGPGTRLTVL.

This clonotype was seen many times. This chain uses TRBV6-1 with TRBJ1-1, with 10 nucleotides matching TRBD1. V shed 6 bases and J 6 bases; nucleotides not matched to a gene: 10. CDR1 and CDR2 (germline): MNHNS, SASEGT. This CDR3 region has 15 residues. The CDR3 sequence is CASRDRGLLRPEAFF. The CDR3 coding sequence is TGTGCCAGCAGAGACAGGGGGCTATTGAGGCCTGAAGCTTTCTTT.

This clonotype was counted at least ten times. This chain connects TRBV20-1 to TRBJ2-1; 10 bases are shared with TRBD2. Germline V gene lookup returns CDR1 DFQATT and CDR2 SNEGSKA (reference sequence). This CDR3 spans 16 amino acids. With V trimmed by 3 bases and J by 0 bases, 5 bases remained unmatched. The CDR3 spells CSASSGGPSSYNEQFF. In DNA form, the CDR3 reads TGCAGTGCTAGTAGCGGGGGGCCCAGCTCCTACAATGAGCAGTTCTTC.

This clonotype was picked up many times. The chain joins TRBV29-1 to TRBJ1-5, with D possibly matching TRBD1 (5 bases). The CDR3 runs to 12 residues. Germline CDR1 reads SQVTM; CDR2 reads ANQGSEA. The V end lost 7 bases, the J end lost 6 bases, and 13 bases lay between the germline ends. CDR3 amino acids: CSAWDGVQPQHF. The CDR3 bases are TGCAGCGCTTGGGACGGGGTTCAGCCCCAGCATTTT.

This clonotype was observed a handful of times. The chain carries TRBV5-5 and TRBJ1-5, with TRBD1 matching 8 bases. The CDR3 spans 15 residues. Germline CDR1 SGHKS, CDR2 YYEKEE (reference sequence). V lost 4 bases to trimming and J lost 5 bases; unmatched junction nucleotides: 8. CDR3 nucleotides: TGTGCCAGCAGCCCTGGACAGGGACGGGATCAGCCCCAGCATTTT. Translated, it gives CASSPGQGRDQPQHF. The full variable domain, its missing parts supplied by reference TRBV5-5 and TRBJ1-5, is DAGVTQSPTHLIKTRGQQVTLRCSPISGHKSVSWYQQVLGQGPQFIFQYYEKEERGRGNFPDRFSARQFPNYSSELNVNALLLGDSALYLCASSPGQGRDQPQHFGDGTRLSIL.

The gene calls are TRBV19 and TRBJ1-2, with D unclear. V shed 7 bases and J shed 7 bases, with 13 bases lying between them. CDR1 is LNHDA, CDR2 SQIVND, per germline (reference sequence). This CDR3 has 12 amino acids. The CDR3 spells CASTPNSSGYTF. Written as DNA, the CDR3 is TGTGCCAGTACCCCCAACAGTTCTGGCTACACCTTC.

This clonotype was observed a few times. In nucleotides, the CDR3 is TGTGCCAGCTGCGGGGGGGTTGCCTACAATGAGCAGTTCTTC. Translated, it gives CASCGGVAYNEQFF. This chain joins TRBV12-3 or TRBV12-4 and TRBJ2-1, with 9 bases identical to TRBD2. After removal of 8 bases from V and 2 bases from J, the junction contained 4 bases not matched to a gene. This CDR3 region has 14 residues.

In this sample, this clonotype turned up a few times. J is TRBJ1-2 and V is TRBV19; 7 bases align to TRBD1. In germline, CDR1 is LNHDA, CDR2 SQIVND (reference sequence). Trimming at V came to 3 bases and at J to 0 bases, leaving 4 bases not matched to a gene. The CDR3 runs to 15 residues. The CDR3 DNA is TGTGCCAGTAGTATGACAGGGTTAACTAACTATGGCTACACCTTC. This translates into CASSMTGLTNYGYTF.

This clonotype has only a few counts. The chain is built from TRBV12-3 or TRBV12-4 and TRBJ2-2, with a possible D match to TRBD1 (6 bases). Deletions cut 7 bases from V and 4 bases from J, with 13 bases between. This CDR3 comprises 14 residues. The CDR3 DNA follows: TGTGCCAGCAACTTACAGGGACCCACCGGGGAGCTGTTTTTT. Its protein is CASNLQGPTGELFF.

DNA of the CDR3: TGTGCCAGCAGCTCTCCAGGGGGGAATGGCTACACCTTC. It translates to CASSSPGGNGYTF. V is TRBV5-6 and J is TRBJ1-2, with 7 bases that match TRBD1. V shed 3 bases, J shed 6 bases, and the junction held 5 bases outside the gene matches. In germline, CDR1 is SGHDT, CDR2 YYEEEE. The CDR3 is 13 residues long. The variable domain in full, completed from reference TRBV5-6 and TRBJ1-2, reads DAGVTQSPTHLIKTRGQQVTLRCSPKSGHDTVSWYQQALGQGPQFIFQYYEEEERQRGNFPDRFSGHQFPNYSSELNVNALLLGDSALYLCASSSPGGNGYTFGSGTRLTVV.

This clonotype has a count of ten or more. The CDR3 DNA sequence: TGTGCCAGCAGCCGCCGCAGGGATAGCAATCAGCCCCAGCATTTT. Protein product: CASSRRRDSNQPQHF. The genes are TRBV28 and TRBJ1-5, with D possibly being TRBD1 (5 bases). This CDR3 contains 15 residues. V dropped 6 bases and J dropped 0 bases, with 12 bases sitting between them. Germline V gene sequence: CDR1 MDHEN, CDR2 SYDVKM.

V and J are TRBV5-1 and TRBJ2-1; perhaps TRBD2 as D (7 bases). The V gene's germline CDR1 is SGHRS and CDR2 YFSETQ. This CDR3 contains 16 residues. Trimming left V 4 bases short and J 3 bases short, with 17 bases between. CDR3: CASSPEGGLVYNEQFF. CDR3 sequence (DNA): TGCGCCAGCAGCCCGGAGGGGGGGCTGGTCTACAATGAGCAGTTCTTC. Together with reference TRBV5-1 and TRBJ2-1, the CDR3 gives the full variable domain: KAGVTQTPRYLIKTRGQQVTLSCSPISGHRSVSWYQQTPGQGLQFLFEYFSETQRNKGNFPGRFSGRQFSNSRSEMNVSTLELGDSALYLCASSPEGGLVYNEQFFGPGTRLTVL.

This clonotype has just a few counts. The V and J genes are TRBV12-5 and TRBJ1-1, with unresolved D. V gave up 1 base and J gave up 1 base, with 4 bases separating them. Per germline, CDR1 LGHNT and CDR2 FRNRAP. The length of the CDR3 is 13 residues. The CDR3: CASGLGENTEAFF. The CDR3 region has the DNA TGTGCTAGTGGTTTGGGGGAGAACACTGAAGCTTTCTTT. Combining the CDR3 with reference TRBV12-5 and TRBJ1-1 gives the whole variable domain DARVTQTPRHKVTEMGQEVTMRCQPILGHNTVFWYRQTMMQGLELLAYFRNRAPLDDSGMPKDRFSAEMPDATLATLKIQPSEPRDSAVYFCASGLGENTEAFFGQGTRLTVV.

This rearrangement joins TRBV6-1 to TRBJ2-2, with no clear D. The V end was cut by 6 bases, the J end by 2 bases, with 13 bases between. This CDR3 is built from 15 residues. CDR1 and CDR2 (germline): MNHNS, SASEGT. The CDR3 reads CASSHLPVNTGELFF. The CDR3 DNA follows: TGTGCCAGCAGCCACCTGCCTGTTAACACCGGGGAGCTGTTTTTT.

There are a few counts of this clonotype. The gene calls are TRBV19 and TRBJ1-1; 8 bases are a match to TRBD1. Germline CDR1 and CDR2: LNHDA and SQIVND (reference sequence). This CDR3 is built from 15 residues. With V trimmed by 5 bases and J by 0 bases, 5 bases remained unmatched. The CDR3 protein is CASSPLDRVNTEAFF. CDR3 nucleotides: TGTGCCAGTAGTCCCTTGGACAGGGTGAACACTGAAGCTTTCTTT.

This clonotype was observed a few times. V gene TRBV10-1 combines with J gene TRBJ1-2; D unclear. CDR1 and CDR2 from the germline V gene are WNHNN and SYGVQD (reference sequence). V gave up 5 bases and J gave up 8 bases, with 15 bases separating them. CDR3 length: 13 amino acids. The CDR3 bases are TGCGCCAGCAGTCCAACATATTCTTGGGGCTACACCTTC. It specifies CASSPTYSWGYTF.

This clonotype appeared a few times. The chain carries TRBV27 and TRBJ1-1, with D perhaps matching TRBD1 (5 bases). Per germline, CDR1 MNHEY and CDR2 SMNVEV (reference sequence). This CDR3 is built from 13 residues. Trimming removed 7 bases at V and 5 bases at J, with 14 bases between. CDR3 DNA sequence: TGTGCCAGCAAAGCGGGGGGAGGAACTGAAGCTTTCTTT. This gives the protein CASKAGGGTEAFF.

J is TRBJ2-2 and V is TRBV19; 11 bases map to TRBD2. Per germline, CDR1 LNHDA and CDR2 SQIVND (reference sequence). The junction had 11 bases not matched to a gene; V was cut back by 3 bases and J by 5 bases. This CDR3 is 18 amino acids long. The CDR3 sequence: CASSISGLAEVMTGELFF. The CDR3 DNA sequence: TGTGCCAGTAGTATTTCGGGACTAGCGGAAGTTATGACCGGGGAGCTGTTTTTT.

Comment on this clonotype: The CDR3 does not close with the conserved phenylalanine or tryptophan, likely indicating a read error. CDR3 sequence reads: CASSRDHTYYGYTL. Here the CDR3 DNA reads TGTGCCAGCAGCCGGGACCACACATACTATGGCTACACCCTC. This chain connects TRBV27 to TRBJ1-2; TRBD1 is a possible D gene (5 bases). This CDR3 spans 14 amino acids. Germline values: CDR1 MNHEY, CDR2 SMNVEV (reference sequence). The germline V and J ends were trimmed by 6 bases and 3 bases, with 14 bases remaining between them.

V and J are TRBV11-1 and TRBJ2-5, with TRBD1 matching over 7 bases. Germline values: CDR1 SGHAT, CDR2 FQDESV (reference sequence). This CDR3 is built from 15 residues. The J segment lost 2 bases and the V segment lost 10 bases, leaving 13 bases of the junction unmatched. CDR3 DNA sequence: TGTGCCACCAGGAGAGCCCCGGGACAGCAAGAGACCCAGTACTTC. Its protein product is CATRRAPGQQETQYF.

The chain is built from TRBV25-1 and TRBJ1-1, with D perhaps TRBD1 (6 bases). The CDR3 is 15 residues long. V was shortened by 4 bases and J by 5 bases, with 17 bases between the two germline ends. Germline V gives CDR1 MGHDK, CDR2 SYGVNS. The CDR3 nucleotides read TGTGCCAGCAGTGTCCTCTCCTCACAGGGAACTGAAGCTTTCTTT. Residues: CASSVLSSQGTEAFF. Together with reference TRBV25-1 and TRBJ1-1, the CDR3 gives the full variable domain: EADIYQTPRYLVIGTGKKITLECSQTMGHDKMYWYQQDPGMELHLIHYSYGVNSTEKGDLSSESTVSRIRTEHFPLTLESARPSHTSQYLCASSVLSSQGTEAFFGQGTRLTVV.

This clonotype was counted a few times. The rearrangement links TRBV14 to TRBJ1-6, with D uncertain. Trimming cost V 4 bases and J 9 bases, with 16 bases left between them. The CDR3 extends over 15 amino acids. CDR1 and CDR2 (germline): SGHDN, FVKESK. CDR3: CASSPPGFAGSPLHF. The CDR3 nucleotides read TGTGCCAGCAGCCCTCCGGGCTTTGCAGGTTCACCCCTCCACTTT.